These 23 T cell receptor beta chains were sequenced from one sample in a study of Ad26.COV2.S vaccination and SARS-CoV-2 variants (dated by TCRdb to 2020 to 2023). The treatment or condition label, as the study defines it: roughly 18 received Ad26.COV2.S at low or high dose, single or two shots; five or six received placebo; per-sample allocation not given. Repertoires of vaccine and placebo recipients were sequenced from samples collected on day 63 after the first injection. The library relied on the immunoSEQ multiplex PCR assay. The source is immuneACCESS, and TCRdb retained only in-frame sequences with V and J called. Part of the clones is not carried over; for the studies checked, unresolved V genes explain less than half of this, and the remainder is unexplained. The sample yields around 450,000 clones; roughly 89% were counted once. Of the sample, approximately 2.5% falls within the top ten clones.

The sequences come from peripheral blood, collected in a trial of Ad26.COV2.S vaccine versus placebo. All receptors come from a person aged 18-65 years who received the Ad26.COV2.S COVID-19 vaccine or a placebo.

The V and J genes are TRBV20-1 and TRBJ1-2; the D is unclear. This CDR3 is built from 10 residues. Germline V gene sequence: CDR1 DFQATT, CDR2 SNEGSKA (reference sequence). V dropped 6 bases and J dropped 8 bases, with 10 bases sitting between them. The CDR3 bases are TGCAGTGCGCGAAGGATCGGCTACACCTTC. Translation gives CSARRIGYTF.

This clone was counted only a few times. The chain has TRBV5-1 and TRBJ1-4; D is ambiguous. CDR3 length: 14 residues. Germline values: CDR1 SGHRS, CDR2 YFSETQ. V lost 1 base and J 0 bases, leaving 4 bases between the germline ends. Here the CDR3 DNA reads TGCGCCAGCAGCTTGATGTCAACTAATGAAAAACTGTTTTTT. This gives the protein CASSLMSTNEKLFF.

J is TRBJ1-5 and V is TRBV28; the D gene is possibly TRBD1 (6 bases). The CDR3 spans 17 residues. The V end was cut by 7 bases, the J end by 5 bases, with 24 bases between. Germline CDR1 and CDR2: MDHEN and SYDVKM. This CDR3 reads CASTPLAGTLVYQPQHF. DNA of the CDR3: TGTGCCAGCACCCCCCTGGCAGGGACATTGGTATATCAGCCCCAGCATTTT. Full variable domain (outside the CDR3, taken from reference TRBV28 and TRBJ1-5): DVKVTQSSRYLVKRTGEKVFLECVQDMDHENMFWYRQDPGLGLRLIYFSYDVKMKEKGDIPEGYSVSREKKERFSLILESASTNQTSMYLCASTPLAGTLVYQPQHFGDGTRLSIL.

The V and J genes are TRBV6-5 and TRBJ1-5; D not resolved. The germline gives CDR1 MNHEY, CDR2 SVGAGI. This CDR3 is built from 13 residues. The V gene lost 6 bases and the J gene lost 5 bases, with 11 bases spanning the gap. In DNA form, the CDR3 reads TGTGCCAGCAGCAAGGATGGACATCAGCCCCAGCATTTT. The encoded protein is CASSKDGHQPQHF.

The CDR3 sequence: CASSPSRDREFVTQYF. The CDR3 DNA follows: TGTGCCAGCAGTCCCAGCCGGGACAGGGAGTTTGTGACCCAGTACTTC. The V call is TRBV27, the J call TRBJ2-5, with 9 bases that match TRBD1. CDR1 is MNHEY and CDR2 is SMNVEV in the germline V gene (reference sequence). There are 16 residues in the CDR3. Germline trimming cut 5 bases from V and 7 bases from J; bases unmatched to any gene: 14.

V usage is TRBV11-2 and J usage is TRBJ2-1; D is ambiguous. Germline CDR1 is SGHAT and CDR2 is FQNNGV. The CDR3 extends over 15 amino acids. Trimming took 0 bases from V and 2 from J, leaving 8 bases between them. The CDR3 nucleotides read TGTGCCAGCAGCTTAGATGTGGCAACCTACAATGAGCAGTTCTTC. Translated: CASSLDVATYNEQFF.

The chain recombines TRBV7-2 with TRBJ2-3; possibly TRBD2 for D (6 bases). Trimming shortened V by 10 bases and J by 3 bases, and 14 bases separated the two germline ends. Germline V CDR1 and CDR2: SGHTA, FQGNSA. The CDR3 consists of 13 residues. The DNA of the CDR3 is TGTGCCACCGGGGACTTCCCAACAGATACGCAGTATTTT. Its protein product is CATGDFPTDTQYF. Together with reference TRBV7-2 and TRBJ2-3, the CDR3 gives the full variable domain: GAGVSQSPSNKVTEKGKDVELRCDPISGHTALYWYRQSLGQGLEFLIYFQGNSAPDKSGLPSDRFSAERTGGSVSTLTIQRTQQEDSAVYLCATGDFPTDTQYFGPGTRLTVL.

J is TRBJ2-7 and V is TRBV7-2; no definite D call. V lost 4 bases and J 4 bases, leaving 11 bases between the germline ends. The CDR3 spans 13 residues. Germline values: CDR1 SGHTA, CDR2 FQGNSA. The CDR3 here is CASSSGPRYEQYV. CDR3 DNA: TGTGCCAGCAGCTCGGGCCCCCGATACGAGCAGTACGTC.

This rearrangement joins TRBV28 to TRBJ1-5; no definite D call. CDR1 MDHEN and CDR2 SYDVKM come from the germline V gene. The CDR3 loop spans 17 amino acids. The V gene lost 7 bases and the J gene lost 0 bases, with 19 bases spanning the gap. The CDR3, as DNA: TGTGCCAGCACTTACCTGGCAGTTAGAGATAGCAATCAGCCCCAGCATTTT. Its translation: CASTYLAVRDSNQPQHF. Full variable domain (remainder filled in from reference TRBV28 and TRBJ1-5): DVKVTQSSRYLVKRTGEKVFLECVQDMDHENMFWYRQDPGLGLRLIYFSYDVKMKEKGDIPEGYSVSREKKERFSLILESASTNQTSMYLCASTYLAVRDSNQPQHFGDGTRLSIL.

The rearrangement joins TRBV9 to TRBJ2-1; 11 bases align to TRBD2. The J segment lost 4 bases and the V segment lost 4 bases, leaving 10 bases of the junction unmatched. The CDR3 has 17 residues. From germline, CDR1 is SGDLS and CDR2 YYNGEE. CDR3: CASSHYSGTSGYNEQFF. CDR3 coding DNA: TGTGCCAGCAGCCACTACTCCGGGACTAGCGGTTACAATGAGCAGTTCTTC.

The V call is TRBV4-2, the J call TRBJ1-1; 9 bases are shared with TRBD1. V dropped 0 bases and J dropped 4; count of bases not matched to a gene: 12. Germline CDR1 and CDR2: LGHNA and YNFKEQ. This CDR3 region has 18 residues. CDR3 loop: CASSQERQGEGRFTEAFF. The DNA of the CDR3 is TGTGCCAGCAGCCAAGAACGACAGGGGGAAGGTAGGTTCACTGAAGCTTTCTTT.

J is TRBJ2-2 and V is TRBV2; D unresolved. V was pared by 6 bases and J by 2 bases, with 16 bases between. The CDR3 spans 16 residues. Germline V gene data show CDR1 as SNHLY and CDR2 as FYNNEI. DNA of the CDR3: TGTGCCAGCAGCCTGATGGCCGGAAGAAACACCGGGGAGCTGTTTTTT. Protein product: CASSLMAGRNTGELFF.

This chain uses TRBV27 with TRBJ1-3; 7 bases map to TRBD1. The trim removed 2 bases at V and 3 bases at J, leaving 1 base unmatched. Germline loops: CDR1 MNHEY, CDR2 SMNVEV (reference sequence). The CDR3 loop spans 14 amino acids. For the CDR3, the DNA is TGTGCCAGCAGTTTAAGGGGGCTTGGAAACACCATATATTTT. This sequence encodes CASSLRGLGNTIYF.

The chain employs TRBV4-2 and TRBJ2-3; 12 bases are a match to TRBD2. The CDR3 totals 18 residues. Germline values: CDR1 LGHNA, CDR2 YNFKEQ. V shed 4 bases and J 3 bases; nucleotides not matched to a gene: 11. The CDR3 DNA reads TGTGCCAGCAGCCCCCCTAGCGGGAGGGCCCTCGCGACAGATACGCAGTATTTT. It yields the protein CASSPPSGRALATDTQYF.

The rearrangement links TRBV27 to TRBJ2-5; D uncertain. Germline V gene lookup returns CDR1 MNHEY and CDR2 SMNVEV (reference sequence). V was clipped by 5 bases and J by 6 bases, with 10 bases between them. The CDR3 length is 12 residues. The CDR3 nucleotides are TGTGCCAGCAGTCCCCCAGGACAGACCCAGTACTTC. It is translated as CASSPPGQTQYF.

The chain couples TRBV5-1 to TRBJ1-1, with a tentative D call TRBD1 (5 bases). V lost 0 bases and J 6 bases, leaving 12 bases between the germline ends. Per the germline V gene, CDR1 is SGHRS and CDR2 is YFSETQ. The CDR3 covers 14 residues. The CDR3 DNA follows: TGCGCCAGCAGCTTGGGGGGCGAGGTTTCTGAAGCTTTCTTT. As protein: CASSLGGEVSEAFF.

The chain combines TRBV5-6 with TRBJ2-3, with TRBD2 matching over 10 bases. Germline CDR1 reads SGHDT; CDR2 reads YYEEEE. The CDR3 covers 14 residues. Unmatched junction bases numbered 6, after V lost 5 bases and J lost 6 bases. The CDR3 here is CASSPGLAEDTQYF. CDR3 nucleotide sequence: TGTGCCAGCAGTCCTGGACTAGCGGAGGATACGCAGTATTTT. Based on the CDR3 plus reference TRBV5-6 and TRBJ2-3, the full variable domain is DAGVTQSPTHLIKTRGQQVTLRCSPKSGHDTVSWYQQALGQGPQFIFQYYEEEERQRGNFPDRFSGHQFPNYSSELNVNALLLGDSALYLCASSPGLAEDTQYFGPGTRLTVL.

With respect to this clone: In the same sample, other DNA sequences code for this CDR3. The chain links TRBV5-1 to TRBJ1-1, with 7 bases identical to TRBD1. The ends lost 5 bases at V and 0 bases at J; junction bases unmatched: 4. The germline V gene encodes CDR1 SGHRS and CDR2 YFSETQ. This CDR3 has 14 residues. The CDR3 DNA reads as TGCGCCAGCAGTCTCGACAGGGTGAACACTGAAGCTTTCTTT. Translated, it gives CASSLDRVNTEAFF.

The V gene is TRBV11-1, the J gene TRBJ2-3; tentatively, D is TRBD1 (5 bases). There are 14 residues in the CDR3. V was cut by 2 bases and J by 5 bases, with 11 bases left in between. The germline V gene encodes CDR1 SGHAT and CDR2 FQDESV (reference sequence). CDR3 protein: CASSLQTVLDTQYF. In nucleotides, the CDR3 is TGTGCCAGCAGCTTACAGACAGTTCTAGATACGCAGTATTTT. Full variable domain (missing parts from reference TRBV11-1 and TRBJ2-3): EAEVAQSPRYKITEKSQAVAFWCDPISGHATLYWYRQILGQGPELLVQFQDESVVDDSQLPKDRFSAERLKGVDSTLKIQPAELGDSAMYLCASSLQTVLDTQYFGPGTRLTVL.

V and J are TRBV7-8 and TRBJ1-1; no clear D. Germline V gives CDR1 SGHVS, CDR2 FQNEAQ. V lost 2 bases and J 0 bases, leaving 10 bases between the germline ends. The CDR3 consists of 15 residues. CDR3 nucleotide sequence: TGTGCCAGCAGCTTACTTCCAGTAATGAACACTGAAGCTTTCTTT. This gives the protein CASSLLPVMNTEAFF. Full variable domain (outside the CDR3, taken from reference TRBV7-8 and TRBJ1-1): GAGVSQSPRYKVAKRGQDVALRCDPISGHVSLFWYQQALGQGPEFLTYFQNEAQLDKSGLPSDRFFAERPEGSVSTLKIQRTQQEDSAVYLCASSLLPVMNTEAFFGQGTRLTVV.

The chain joins TRBV5-1 to TRBJ2-7, with TRBD2 matching 7 bases. The V and J ends lost 7 bases and 0 bases, in that order; junction bases with no gene match: 4. Germline assignment: CDR1 SGHRS and CDR2 YFSETQ. The CDR3 covers 13 residues. This CDR3 is CASSGGYSYEQYF. CDR3 DNA sequence: TGCGCCAGCTCGGGGGGTTACTCCTACGAGCAGTACTTC.

Note on this clone: Without the conserved terminal phenylalanine or tryptophan, this CDR3 likely stems from a read error. The DNA is omitted, as the CDR3 cannot be located on it reliably, and the CDR3 follows TCRdb's listing. V is TRBV5-4 and J is TRBJ2-7. The CDR3 spans 10 residues, counting both ends. The germline gives CDR1 SGHNT, CDR2 YYREEE (reference sequence). The CDR3 here is CASSPWTADG.

The genes are TRBV27 and TRBJ2-3; 10 nucleotides align to TRBD2. The germline V gene has CDR1 MNHEY and CDR2 SMNVEV (reference sequence). V lost 4 bases to trimming and J lost 3 bases; unmatched junction nucleotides: 10. This CDR3 spans 17 amino acids. Here the CDR3 DNA reads TGTGCCAGCAGTTCAGCCCCGGGACTAGCGACGACAGATACGCAGTATTTT. Protein: CASSSAPGLATTDTQYF.